The T cell receptor beta chain under discussion was sequenced for a study of T cells in Graves' hyperthyroidism and ophthalmopathy. Study-wide background: Before treatment of any kind, peripheral blood was taken at initial diagnosis.

At least ten counts were recorded for this clonotype. TCR beta CDR3 region amplification was performed from RNA transcripts. An initial round of RT-PCR targeting the TCR CDR3 relied on the HTBI primer set. TCRdb ran MiXCR on the multiplex PCR reads and lists one entry per CDR3 protein. The sample gives 300,000 or so distinct CDR3 sequences, 21% of which show up once; under 55% is in the top ten. The CDR3 contains 15 residues. Germline V gene lookup returns CDR1 SGHRS and CDR2 YFSETQ. After removal of 4 bases from V and 4 bases from J, the junction contained 6 bases not matched to a gene. The PBMCs had their origin in 10 ml of fresh peripheral blood.

This receptor was taken from a woman between 50 and 59 years old with Graves' hyperthyroidism. The chain joins TRBV5-1 to TRBJ2-1; 9 positions agree with TRBD1. Specimen: blood. The CDR3 spells CASSREGTGYNEQFF. Written as DNA, the CDR3 is TGCGCCAGCAGCCGGGAAGGGACAGGGTACAATGAGCAGTTCTTC.